The sequence of this T cell receptor beta chain was determined in a study of blood T cell repertoires in COVID-19. Background on the study: There were acute and convalescent COVID-19 samples, and they came from the United States, Italy and Spain. In each case, the material was cDNA or gDNA derived from T cells, B-cell-depleted T cells, or PBMCs.

The length of the CDR3 is 14 residues. Germline CDR1 reads LGHDT; CDR2 reads YNNKEL (reference sequence). Unmatched junction bases numbered 7, after V lost 6 bases and J lost 5 bases. Per the study methods: Scientists estimated how many nucleated cells there were by amplifying reference gene primers. Here immunoSEQ multiplex PCR was the method, and the copy in TCRdb shows in-frame clones only, minus some. V, J and clone size derive from that table, while D and trimming were established from the DNA sequence. This sample has around 61,000 clones, with approximately 84% found just once. The TCR sequence derives from a man aged 45 to 65 with active COVID-19. The chain combines TRBV3-1 (or the pseudogene TRBV3-2) with TRBJ1-2, with 9 bases lining up with TRBD1. Source material: peripheral blood. CDR3 sequence (DNA): TGTGCCAGCAGGCAACAGGGGGCGAATTATGGCTACACCTTC. Residues: CASRQQGANYGYTF.